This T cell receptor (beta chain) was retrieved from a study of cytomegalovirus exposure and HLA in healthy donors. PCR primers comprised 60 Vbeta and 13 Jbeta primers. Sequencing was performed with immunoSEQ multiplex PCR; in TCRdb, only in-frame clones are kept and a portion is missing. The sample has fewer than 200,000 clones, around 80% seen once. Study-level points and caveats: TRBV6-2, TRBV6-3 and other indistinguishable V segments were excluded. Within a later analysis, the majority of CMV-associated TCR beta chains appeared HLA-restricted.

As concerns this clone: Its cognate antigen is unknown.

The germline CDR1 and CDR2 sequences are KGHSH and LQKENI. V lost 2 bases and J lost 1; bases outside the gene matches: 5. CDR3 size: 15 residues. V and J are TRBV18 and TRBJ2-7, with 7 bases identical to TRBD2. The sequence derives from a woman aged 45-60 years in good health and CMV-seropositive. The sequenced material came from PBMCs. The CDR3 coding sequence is TGTGCCAGCTCACCAGCAGGCGGGGGATCCTACGAGCAGTACTTC. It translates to CASSPAGGGSYEQYF.